The entry below describes one T cell receptor beta chain. Antigen unknown. The data originate from a study of a mutant IDH1 vaccine in newly diagnosed glioma. Study-level background: Beginning 4-6 weeks after radiotherapy alone, or with temozolomide cycles, vaccination took place. Treated patients had a mean age of 40.4 years and a roughly 60% male, approximately 38% female split.

Method: immunoSEQ multiplex PCR; TCRdb's copy keeps in-frame clones and lacks some. The table lists 75,000 to 95,000 clones, 85% to 90% of them singletons. This sample's time point: week 47, end of study. Doses comprised 300 ug of mutant IDH1 20-mer peptide each, plus topical imiquimod. The clonotype was recovered from a woman aged 45-65 years with glioma. Sequenced here: PBMCs, sampled from a glioma patient whose treatment included an IDH1 peptide vaccine.

The DNA of the CDR3 is TGTGCCACCAGCAGCCCCAGCGGGGGATCTGGGGCCAACGTCCTGACTTTC. It codes for CATSSPSGGSGANVLTF. V usage is TRBV15 and J usage is TRBJ2-6, with 8 positions matching TRBD2. The CDR3 is made up of 17 amino acids. V lost 3 bases and J lost 1; bases outside the gene matches: 5. Germline loops: CDR1 LNHNV, CDR2 YYDKDF (reference sequence).